This T cell receptor (beta chain) was found in a study of blood T cell repertoires in COVID-19. CDR1 and CDR2 from the germline V gene are MNHEY and SMNVEV (reference sequence). The CDR3 extends over 14 amino acids. The junction had 7 bases not matched to a gene; V was cut back by 5 bases and J by 5 bases. The table came from immunoSEQ multiplex PCR; TCRdb's copy has only in-frame clones and leaves some out. The sample contains under 200,000 clones, about 88% of which appear only once. The source material was peripheral blood. V is TRBV27 and J is TRBJ1-1, with 8 bases matching TRBD1. The TCR sequence derives from a man younger than 35 with acute or convalescent COVID-19. CDR3: CASSTHRGGTEAFF. CDR3 bases: TGTGCCAGCAGTACCCACAGGGGGGGGACTGAAGCTTTCTTT.